This T cell receptor beta chain comes out of a study of CD8 T cells in Susac syndrome. In regard to this clonotype: Its antigen is not identified.

This CDR3 region has 12 residues. V lost 2 bases and J 7 bases, leaving 8 bases between the germline ends. From germline, CDR1 is LNHDA and CDR2 SQIVND (reference sequence). The diagnostic criteria for definite or probable disease, as recently defined, were met by the patients with Susac syndrome. The RNA, about 0.45 to 1 ug, was put through reverse transcription using random hexamers. TCRdb re-analysed the immunoSEQ multiplex PCR reads in MiXCR, keeping a single row per CDR3 protein. The repertoire includes about 94,000 distinct CDR3 sequences, about 94% of them detected once, and approximately 0.3% sits in the top ten. Overall study findings and caveats: The CD4+ T cell repertoires of Susac syndrome were found to show no clonal expansion.

Sequences were obtained from CD4+ T cells from PBMCs. V is TRBV19 and J is TRBJ1-2; tentatively, D is TRBD1 (6 bases). This sequence was found in a human donor with Susac syndrome. CDR3 in DNA: TGTGCCAGTAGTATACAGGGGATTGGCTACACCTTC. Residues: CASSIQGIGYTF.